This entry lists 15 T cell receptor beta chains sequenced from one sample in a study of shared T cell receptors in the human thymus. TCRdb's table, derived via immunoSEQ multiplex PCR, lists solely in-frame clones and lacks some. The data contain a few hundred thousand clones, 95% of them singletons. Sequenced: thymocytes. The receptors derive from a human donor.

The rearrangement links TRBV14 to TRBJ2-1, with D unclear. The germline gives CDR1 SGHDN, CDR2 FVKESK. Trimming stripped 2 bases from V and 6 bases from J, with 11 bases between. The CDR3 sequence is 14 residues long. This chain's CDR3 is CASSQPPYGNEQFF. CDR3 coding DNA: TGTGCCAGCAGCCAACCGCCGTATGGCAATGAGCAGTTCTTC.

The V and J genes are TRBV12-5 and TRBJ2-5; 10 bases are shared with TRBD2. The germline gives CDR1 LGHNT, CDR2 FRNRAP. This CDR3 has 14 amino acids. V lost 6 bases and J lost 6; bases outside the gene matches: 7. CDR3: CASGLAGEQKTQYF. CDR3 DNA sequence: TGTGCTAGTGGGCTAGCGGGAGAGCAGAAGACCCAGTACTTC. The variable domain in full, with the rest retrieved from reference TRBV12-5 and TRBJ2-5, is DARVTQTPRHKVTEMGQEVTMRCQPILGHNTVFWYRQTMMQGLELLAYFRNRAPLDDSGMPKDRFSAEMPDATLATLKIQPSEPRDSAVYFCASGLAGEQKTQYFGPGTRLLVL.

This chain connects TRBV7-3 to TRBJ2-1; D unresolved. The length of the CDR3 is 15 residues. The V and J ends lost 1 base and 0 bases respectively, with 7 bases between them. Per germline, CDR1 SGHTA and CDR2 FQGTGA. CDR3 nucleotide sequence: TGTGCCAGCAGCTTAAGGGCTTCCTCCTACAATGAGCAGTTCTTC. It encodes CASSLRASSYNEQFF.

The V gene is TRBV2, the J gene TRBJ2-6; D uncertain. The germline gives CDR1 SNHLY, CDR2 FYNNEI. The V end was cut by 5 bases, the J end by 0 bases, with 8 bases between. This CDR3 spans 15 amino acids. The CDR3 region is CASSSRTSGANVLTF. For the CDR3, the DNA is TGTGCCAGCAGTTCTCGGACCTCTGGGGCCAACGTCCTGACTTTC.

V usage is TRBV11-2 and J usage is TRBJ2-1; 11 positions agree with TRBD2. This CDR3 spans 19 amino acids. CDR1 is SGHAT and CDR2 is FQNNGV in the germline V gene. V was clipped by 2 bases and J by 0 bases; unmatched bases: 9. CDR3 protein: CASSLTGLAASSSYNEQFF. CDR3 coding DNA: TGTGCCAGCAGCTTAACGGGACTAGCGGCCTCAAGCTCCTACAATGAGCAGTTCTTC.

This clone was found once. The chain couples TRBV28 to TRBJ2-1; D ambiguous. The CDR3 is 17 amino acids. The V gene lost 3 bases and the J gene lost 6 bases, with 21 bases spanning the gap. Germline values: CDR1 MDHEN, CDR2 SYDVKM. CDR3 in amino acids: CASSLRDWRSMINEQFF. The CDR3 DNA reads as TGTGCCAGCAGTTTGCGAGACTGGCGGTCTATGATCAATGAGCAGTTCTTC.

The chain has TRBV19 and TRBJ1-5, with 10 bases identical to TRBD1. The germline gives CDR1 LNHDA, CDR2 SQIVND (reference sequence). CDR3 size: 17 residues. With 5 bases clipped from V and 5 bases from J, the junction kept 12 bases outside the gene matches. Here the CDR3 DNA reads TGTGCCAGTAGTTACGCCGGACAGGGGGAAAGGTATCAGCCCCAGCATTTT. It yields the protein CASSYAGQGERYQPQHF.

This chain links TRBV27 with TRBJ2-1; D call uncertain. The CDR3 is 15 amino acids. Per germline, CDR1 MNHEY and CDR2 SMNVEV (reference sequence). V was clipped by 3 bases and J by 7 bases, with 16 bases between them. For the CDR3, the DNA is TGTGCCAGCAGTTTCGGTGCGGTTGGAATGAATGAGCAGTTCTTC. It specifies CASSFGAVGMNEQFF.

The rearrangement joins TRBV7-2 to TRBJ1-2; 8 bases align to TRBD1. With 1 base clipped from V and 8 bases from J, the junction kept 9 bases outside the gene matches. The CDR3 extends over 15 amino acids. CDR1 is SGHTA, CDR2 FQGNSA, per germline. The CDR3 nucleotides are TGTGCCAGCAGCTTAGGGAGGACAGGGAGTTACGGCTACACCTTC. Protein: CASSLGRTGSYGYTF.

V and J are TRBV19 and TRBJ1-4; maybe TRBD1 (5 bases). V was shortened by 8 bases and J by 3 bases, with 22 bases between the two germline ends. This CDR3 is built from 17 residues. Looked up from germline, CDR1 is LNHDA and CDR2 is SQIVND (reference sequence). CDR3: CASHDSGGTRPNEKLFF. The CDR3 DNA follows: TGTGCCAGTCATGACAGTGGGGGGACTCGGCCTAATGAAAAACTGTTTTTT. Full variable domain (remainder filled in from reference TRBV19 and TRBJ1-4): DGGITQSPKYLFRKEGQNVTLSCEQNLNHDAMYWYRQDPGQGLRLIYYSQIVNDFQKGDIAEGYSVSREKKESFPLTVTSAQKNPTAFYLCASHDSGGTRPNEKLFFGSGTQLSVL.

This chain connects TRBV11-2 to TRBJ1-5; D is unclear. The CDR3 covers 13 residues. Germline V lookup: CDR1 SGHAT, CDR2 FQNNGV. The germline V and J ends were trimmed by 0 bases and 8 bases, with 8 bases remaining between them. CDR3 sequence: CASSLEYREPQHF. CDR3 DNA sequence: TGTGCCAGCAGCTTAGAATATCGGGAGCCCCAGCATTTT.

The chain recombines TRBV5-6 with TRBJ2-7; a possible D gene is TRBD1 (5 bases). In germline, CDR1 is SGHDT, CDR2 YYEEEE. The CDR3 covers 15 residues. Trimming left V 2 bases short and J 1 base short, with 13 bases between. CDR3 region: CASSFFRQPSYEQYF. For the CDR3, the DNA is TGTGCCAGCAGCTTTTTTCGACAGCCGTCCTACGAGCAGTACTTC.

Note on this clone: Other DNA sequences within the sample encode an identical CDR3. The chain has TRBV19 and TRBJ2-3; D assignment may be TRBD1 or TRBD2 (5 bases each). CDR3 size: 14 residues. V gave up 3 bases and J gave up 0 bases, with 7 bases separating them. The V gene's germline CDR1 is LNHDA and CDR2 SQIVND (reference sequence). The DNA of the CDR3 is TGTGCCAGTAGTATTGGGGGAAGCACAGATACGCAGTATTTT. Amino acids: CASSIGGSTDTQYF.

J is TRBJ2-5 and V is TRBV7-8; TRBD1 aligns across 12 bases. With V trimmed by 1 base and J by 5 bases, 8 bases remained unmatched. There are 17 residues in the CDR3. The germline V gene encodes CDR1 SGHVS and CDR2 FQNEAQ. CDR3: CASSLVAGTGGMETQYF. DNA of the CDR3: TGTGCCAGCAGCTTAGTAGCTGGGACAGGGGGCATGGAGACCCAGTACTTC.

This clone was seen just once. V gene TRBV7-8 combines with J gene TRBJ2-1, with 12 bases that match TRBD2. Trimming took 0 bases from V and 14 from J; bases not matched to a gene: 11. The CDR3 has 16 amino acids. Germline V gene data show CDR1 as SGHVS and CDR2 as FQNEAQ. The CDR3 DNA reads as TGTGCCAGCAGCTTAGCCCAACCTACACGGACTAGCGGGAAGTTCTTC. Amino acids: CASSLAQPTRTSGKFF.